Sequencing of this T cell receptor beta chain was carried out in a study of T cell repertoires in cytomegalovirus infection. Study findings and constraints: In two of eight donors, the top clonotype was HLA-C-restricted CMV-specific.

This CDR3 region has 14 residues. The trim removed 3 bases at V and 10 bases at J, leaving 10 bases unmatched. Per the germline V gene, CDR1 is SGHDN and CDR2 is FVKESK. One entry per CDR3 protein results from TCRdb running MiXCR on the reads. In the table there are some 920,000 distinct CDR3 sequences, around 29% of which are singletons. As regards this clonotype: Antigen unknown.

This sequence joins TRBV14 and TRBJ1-1, with 8 bases lining up with TRBD1. The receptor comes from a human donor in good health (CMV status not recorded). Some clones in this sample may be carry-over from other donors' samples. The material was cultured CD8+ T cells from PBMCs, obtained from culture after CMV antigen stimulation. CDR3 sequence reads: CASSQYAGGHPAFF. The DNA of the CDR3 is TGTGCCAGCAGCCAGTATGCAGGGGGCCACCCAGCTTTCTTT.